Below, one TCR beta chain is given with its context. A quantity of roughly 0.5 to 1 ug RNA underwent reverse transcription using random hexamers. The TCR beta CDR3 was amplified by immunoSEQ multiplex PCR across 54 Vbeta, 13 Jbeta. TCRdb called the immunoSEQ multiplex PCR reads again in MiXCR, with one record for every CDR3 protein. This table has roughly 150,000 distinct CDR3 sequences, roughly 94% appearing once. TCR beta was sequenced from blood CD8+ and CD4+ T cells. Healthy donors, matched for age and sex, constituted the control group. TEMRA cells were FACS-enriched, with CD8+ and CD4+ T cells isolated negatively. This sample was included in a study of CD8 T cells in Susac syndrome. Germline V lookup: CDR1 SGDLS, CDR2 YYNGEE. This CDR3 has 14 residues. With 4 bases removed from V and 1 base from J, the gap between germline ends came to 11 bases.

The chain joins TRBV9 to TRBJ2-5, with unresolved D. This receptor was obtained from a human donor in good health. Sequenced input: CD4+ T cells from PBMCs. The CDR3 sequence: CASSRDAIQETQYF. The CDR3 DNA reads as TGTGCCAGCAGCCGAGATGCTATCCAAGAGACCCAGTACTTC.